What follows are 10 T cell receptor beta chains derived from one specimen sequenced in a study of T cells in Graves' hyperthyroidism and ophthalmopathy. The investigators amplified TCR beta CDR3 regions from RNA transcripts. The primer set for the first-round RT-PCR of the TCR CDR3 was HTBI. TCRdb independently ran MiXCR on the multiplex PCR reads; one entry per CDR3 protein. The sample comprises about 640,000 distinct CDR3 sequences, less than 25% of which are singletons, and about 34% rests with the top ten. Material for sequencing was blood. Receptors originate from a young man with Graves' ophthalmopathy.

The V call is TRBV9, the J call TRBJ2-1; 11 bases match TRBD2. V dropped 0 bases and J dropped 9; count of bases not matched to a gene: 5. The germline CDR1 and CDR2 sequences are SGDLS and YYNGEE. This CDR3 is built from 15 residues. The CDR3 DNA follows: TGTGCCAGCAGCGTAGAGTTAGCGGGAGGGGCTGAGCAGTTCTTC. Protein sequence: CASSVELAGGAEQFF.

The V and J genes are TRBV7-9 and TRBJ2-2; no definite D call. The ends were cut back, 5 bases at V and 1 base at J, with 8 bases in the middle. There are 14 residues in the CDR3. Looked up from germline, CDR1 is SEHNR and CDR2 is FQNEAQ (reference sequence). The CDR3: CASSQLLNTGELFF. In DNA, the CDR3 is TGTGCCAGCAGCCAGCTACTGAACACCGGGGAGCTGTTTTTT.

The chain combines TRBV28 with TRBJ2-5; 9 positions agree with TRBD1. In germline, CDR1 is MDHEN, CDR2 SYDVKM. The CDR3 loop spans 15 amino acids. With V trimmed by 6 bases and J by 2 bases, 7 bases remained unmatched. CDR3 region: CASRAPGQGQETQYF. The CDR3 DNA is TGTGCCAGCAGGGCACCGGGACAGGGACAAGAGACCCAGTACTTC. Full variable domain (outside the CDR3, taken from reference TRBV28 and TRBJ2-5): DVKVTQSSRYLVKRTGEKVFLECVQDMDHENMFWYRQDPGLGLRLIYFSYDVKMKEKGDIPEGYSVSREKKERFSLILESASTNQTSMYLCASRAPGQGQETQYFGPGTRLLVL.

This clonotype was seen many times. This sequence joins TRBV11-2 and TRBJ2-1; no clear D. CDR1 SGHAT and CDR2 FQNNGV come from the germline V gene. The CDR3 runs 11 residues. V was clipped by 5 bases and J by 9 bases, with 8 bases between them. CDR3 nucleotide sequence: TGTGCCAGCAGCCAGACCGTTGAGCAGTTCTTC. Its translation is CASSQTVEQFF.

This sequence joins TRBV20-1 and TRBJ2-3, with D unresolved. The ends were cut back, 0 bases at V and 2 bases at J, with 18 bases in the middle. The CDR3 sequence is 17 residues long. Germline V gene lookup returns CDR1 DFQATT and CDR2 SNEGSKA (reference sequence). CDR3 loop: CSARDHTRSWATDTQYF. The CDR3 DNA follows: TGCAGTGCTAGAGATCACACAAGAAGCTGGGCCACAGATACGCAGTATTTT.

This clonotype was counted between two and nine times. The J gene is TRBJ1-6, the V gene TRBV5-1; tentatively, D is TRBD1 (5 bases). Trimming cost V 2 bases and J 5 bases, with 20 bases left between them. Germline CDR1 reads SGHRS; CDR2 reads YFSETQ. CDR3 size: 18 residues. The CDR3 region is CASSLTFYSGQNNSPLHF. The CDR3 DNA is TGCGCCAGCAGCTTAACTTTCTATTCCGGACAAAATAATTCACCCCTCCACTTT.

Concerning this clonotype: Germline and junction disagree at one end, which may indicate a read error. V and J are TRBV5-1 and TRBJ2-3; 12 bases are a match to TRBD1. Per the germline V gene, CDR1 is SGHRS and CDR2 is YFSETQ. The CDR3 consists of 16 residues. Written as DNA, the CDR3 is TGTGCCAGCAGCTCTACCGGGACAGGGGGCGCAGATACGCAGTATTTT. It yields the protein CASSSTGTGGADTQYF.

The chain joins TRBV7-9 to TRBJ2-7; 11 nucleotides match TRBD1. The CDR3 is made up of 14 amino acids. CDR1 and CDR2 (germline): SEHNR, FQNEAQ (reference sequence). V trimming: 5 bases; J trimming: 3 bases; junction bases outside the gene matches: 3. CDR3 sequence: CASSTGQGVYEQYF. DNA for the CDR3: TGTGCCAGCAGCACGGGACAGGGGGTCTACGAGCAGTACTTC.

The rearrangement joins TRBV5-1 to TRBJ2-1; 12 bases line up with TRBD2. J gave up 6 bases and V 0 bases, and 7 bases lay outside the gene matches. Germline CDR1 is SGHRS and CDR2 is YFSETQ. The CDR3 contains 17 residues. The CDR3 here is CASSLASSGRGTNEQFF. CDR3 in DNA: TGCGCCAGCAGCTTGGCCTCTAGCGGGAGGGGTACCAATGAGCAGTTCTTC.

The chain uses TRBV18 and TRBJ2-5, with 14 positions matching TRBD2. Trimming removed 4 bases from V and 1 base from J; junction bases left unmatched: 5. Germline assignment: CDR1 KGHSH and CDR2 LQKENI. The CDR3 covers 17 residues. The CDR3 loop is CASSLGTSGSGQETQYF. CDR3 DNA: TGTGCCAGCTCACTCGGGACTAGCGGGAGTGGCCAAGAGACCCAGTACTTC.